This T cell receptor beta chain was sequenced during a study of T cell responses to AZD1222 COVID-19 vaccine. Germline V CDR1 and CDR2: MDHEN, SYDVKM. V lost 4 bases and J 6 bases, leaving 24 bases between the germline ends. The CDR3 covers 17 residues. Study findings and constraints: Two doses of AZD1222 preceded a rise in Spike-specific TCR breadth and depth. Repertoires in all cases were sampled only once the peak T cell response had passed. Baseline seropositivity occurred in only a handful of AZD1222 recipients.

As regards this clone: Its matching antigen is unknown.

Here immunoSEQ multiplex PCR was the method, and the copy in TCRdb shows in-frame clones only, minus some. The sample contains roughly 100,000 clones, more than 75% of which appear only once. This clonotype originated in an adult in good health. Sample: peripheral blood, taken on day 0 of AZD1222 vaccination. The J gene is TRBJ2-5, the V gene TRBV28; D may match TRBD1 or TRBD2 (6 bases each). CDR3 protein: CASSSPQSDRGRQTQYF. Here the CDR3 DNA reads TGTGCCAGCAGTTCCCCCCAGTCGGACAGAGGGAGGCAGACCCAGTACTTC.